This TCR beta chain stems from a study of CD4 T cells in relation to SARS-CoV-2 and coronaviruses. About the study: TCR beta CDR3s were sequenced after 10-day antigen culture of PBMCs.

Study outcomes and limitations: In around 60% of donors, memory CD4+ clonotypes crossrecognized SARS-CoV-2 and at least one common cold coronavirus spike. Each donor contributed either pre-pandemic or post-infection samples, not both.

The CDR3 is 13 residues long. Between the trimmed V and J ends, which lost 6 bases and 3 bases, there was a span of 11 bases. Germline V gene lookup returns CDR1 MNHEY and CDR2 SVGAGI. On this clone: Its antigen remains unknown.

Measured with immunoSEQ multiplex PCR; TCRdb has only the in-frame clones, and not every one. Of about 43,000 clones listed, roughly four fifths are singletons. Naive and memory CD4+ T cells were separated from cryopreserved PBMCs. The chain couples TRBV6-5 to TRBJ2-5; D could derive from TRBD1 or TRBD2 (5 bases each). Sequenced: naive CD4+ T cells from PBMCs, cultured in vitro. Subset given: naive CD4+ T cells isolated by negative enrichment. The clonotype was recovered from an adult with COVID-19. The CDR3 sequence: CASRGTGKETQYF. CDR3 DNA: TGTGCCAGCAGAGGGACCGGGAAAGAGACCCAGTACTTC.